One and the same sample provided the 31 T cell receptor beta chains below, sequenced in a study of blood T cell repertoires in COVID-19. TCRdb's copy holds only in-frame clones and misses some; the assay was immunoSEQ multiplex PCR. The sample includes approximately 90,000 clones, about 88% of them seen just once. What was sequenced was peripheral blood. The receptors derive from a woman older than 75 with acute or convalescent COVID-19.

The rearrangement joins TRBV5-1 to TRBJ2-7; 11 positions match TRBD1. With 4 bases clipped from V and 4 bases from J, the junction kept 7 bases outside the gene matches. This CDR3 is built from 15 residues. CDR1 and CDR2 from the germline V gene are SGHRS and YFSETQ. This CDR3 reads CASSLGQGAGYEQYF. As DNA, the CDR3 is TGCGCCAGCAGCCTTGGACAGGGGGCAGGTTACGAGCAGTACTTC.

V usage is TRBV19 and J usage is TRBJ1-3; D remains ambiguous. Germline V gene data show CDR1 as LNHDA and CDR2 as SQIVND (reference sequence). Trimming removed 7 bases at V and 0 bases at J, with 10 bases between. There are 14 residues in the CDR3. The CDR3 DNA is TGTGCCAGTATAACCCCCAGCTCTGGAAACACCATATATTTT. Translated: CASITPSSGNTIYF.

DNA for the CDR3: TGTGCCAGCTCACCGGGGACAGGGCTCTCCTACGAGCAGTACTTC. Residues: CASSPGTGLSYEQYF. The chain combines TRBV18 with TRBJ2-7; the match to TRBD1 covers 9 bases. From germline, CDR1 is KGHSH and CDR2 LQKENI. CDR3 length: 15 amino acids. V shed 3 bases and J 0 bases; nucleotides not matched to a gene: 3.

The V call is TRBV11-1, the J call TRBJ2-1; 10 positions match TRBD1. The CDR3 loop spans 16 amino acids. Germline V CDR1 and CDR2: SGHAT, FQDESV (reference sequence). V was pared by 4 bases and J by 9 bases, with 12 bases of the junction left unmatched. The CDR3 region is CASSSRQGAVLGEQFF. The CDR3 region has the DNA TGTGCCAGCAGCTCCAGACAGGGGGCTGTGTTGGGTGAGCAGTTCTTC.

This rearrangement joins TRBV19 to TRBJ1-6, with a weak D call TRBD1 (5 bases). V was clipped by 5 bases and J by 9 bases, with 11 bases between them. Germline CDR1 reads LNHDA; CDR2 reads SQIVND (reference sequence). The CDR3 is 13 residues long. The CDR3, as DNA: TGTGCCAGTAGTGAGCGCACAGGTTCACCCCTCCACTTT. Protein sequence: CASSERTGSPLHF.

The rearrangement joins TRBV14 to TRBJ2-7; TRBD2 matches 10 bases. Looked up from germline, CDR1 is SGHDN and CDR2 is FVKESK. With V trimmed by 1 base and J by 4 bases, 4 bases remained unmatched. This CDR3 region has 15 residues. Here the CDR3 reads CASSQGFSGRYEQYF. The CDR3 coding sequence is TGTGCCAGCAGCCAAGGATTTAGCGGGAGGTACGAGCAGTACTTC.

With respect to this clone: Sequence at one end of the junction differs from germline and may be a read error. CDR3 in amino acids: CASSFRGQQNGKLFF. CDR3 nucleotide sequence: TGTGCCAGCAGCTTTCGAGGACAGCAGAATGGAAAACTGTTTTTT. V is TRBV5-6 and J is TRBJ1-4, with a possible D match to TRBD1 (6 bases). The CDR3 sequence is 15 residues long. Looked up from germline, CDR1 is SGHDT and CDR2 is YYEEEE.

This sequence joins TRBV12-5 and TRBJ2-7; 11 nucleotides line up with TRBD1. CDR3 length: 15 amino acids. The germline V gene has CDR1 LGHNT and CDR2 FRNRAP. V was pared by 4 bases and J by 4 bases, with 6 bases of the junction left unmatched. The CDR3, as DNA: TGTGCTAGTGGTTCGGGGACAGGGGGAAAGTACGAGCAGTACTTC. Translation: CASGSGTGGKYEQYF.

The chain is built from TRBV5-1 and TRBJ2-2; 9 bases map to TRBD2. CDR3 length: 18 amino acids. V lost 3 bases to trimming and J lost 3 bases; unmatched junction nucleotides: 12. Per germline, CDR1 SGHRS and CDR2 YFSETQ. The CDR3 spells CASSSLTRGGADTGELFF. The CDR3 DNA reads as TGCGCCAGCAGCTCGTTGACTCGCGGGGGGGCGGACACCGGGGAGCTGTTTTTT.

Here the CDR3 DNA reads TGTGCCAGTAGTCAACATGGGGCGCGCAATCAGCCCCAGCATTTT. As protein: CASSQHGARNQPQHF. The chain combines TRBV19 with TRBJ1-5, with D possibly TRBD1 on 5 matching bases. CDR1 is LNHDA and CDR2 is SQIVND in the germline V gene (reference sequence). The V gene lost 5 bases and the J gene lost 2 bases, with 13 bases spanning the gap. CDR3 length equals 15 residues.

The rearrangement joins TRBV24-1 to TRBJ2-5; 12 bases map to TRBD2. The CDR3 consists of 16 residues. CDR1 and CDR2 (germline): KGHDR, SFDVKD. Trimming removed 4 bases from V and 1 base from J; junction bases left unmatched: 3. The CDR3 region is CATSDPLAGGQETQYF. The CDR3 coding sequence is TGTGCCACCAGTGACCCACTAGCGGGGGGCCAAGAGACCCAGTACTTC.

The chain joins TRBV24-1 to TRBJ1-5; TRBD1 matches at 10 bases. J was trimmed by 6 bases and V by 4 bases; bases with no gene match: 5. Germline V gene sequence: CDR1 KGHDR, CDR2 SFDVKD. The CDR3 loop spans 15 amino acids. The CDR3 DNA reads TGTGCCACCAGTGACCGGGGACAGGGGAGTCAGCCCCAGCATTTT. Its translation is CATSDRGQGSQPQHF.

The chain couples TRBV27 to TRBJ1-1; D uncertain. V lost 9 bases, J lost 6 bases, and 11 bases lay in between. Germline V lookup: CDR1 MNHEY, CDR2 SMNVEV (reference sequence). The CDR3 spans 11 residues. CDR3 protein: CARSLVAEAFF. CDR3 DNA: TGTGCCAGATCTTTAGTGGCTGAAGCTTTCTTT.

This clone was detected only a few times. The CDR3 DNA sequence: TGTGCCAGCAGCTCCGGAGGGACAGGGGGGGGTGAAAAACTGTTTTTT. Amino acids: CASSSGGTGGGEKLFF. The rearrangement links TRBV7-2 to TRBJ1-4, with TRBD1 identical over 11 bases. The V and J ends lost 4 bases and 7 bases, in that order; junction bases with no gene match: 8. This CDR3 has 16 residues. Germline V gives CDR1 SGHTA, CDR2 FQGNSA.

The chain employs TRBV7-2 and TRBJ1-5; D unclear. V was cut by 5 bases and J by 5 bases, with 10 bases left in between. The CDR3 sequence is 13 residues long. Looked up from germline, CDR1 is SGHTA and CDR2 is FQGNSA. The CDR3, as DNA: TGTGCCAGCAGCCCCTCCTTTTATCAGCCCCAGCATTTT. It specifies CASSPSFYQPQHF.

In its sample, this clone was seen a few times. V is TRBV7-3 and J is TRBJ2-5; TRBD2 is a possible D gene (5 bases). V dropped 4 bases and J dropped 2 bases, with 14 bases sitting between them. This CDR3 is built from 15 residues. Per germline, CDR1 SGHTA and CDR2 FQGTGA. Written as DNA, the CDR3 is TGTGCCAGCAGCTCCGCCGGGGTGGGGCAAGAGACCCAGTACTTC. Translation gives CASSSAGVGQETQYF.

Written as DNA, the CDR3 is TGTGCCAGCAGCTTGTTCCCCAGAGCCAAAAACATTCAGTACTTC. It specifies CASSLFPRAKNIQYF. The V call is TRBV5-4, the J call TRBJ2-4, with unresolved D. The CDR3 consists of 15 residues. The V gene lost 1 base and the J gene lost 0 bases, with 8 bases spanning the gap. Germline V gene sequence: CDR1 SGHNT, CDR2 YYREEE (reference sequence).

V and J are TRBV18 and TRBJ2-7; 8 positions match TRBD1. V lost 0 bases, J lost 6 bases, and 13 bases stayed unmatched. Germline assignment: CDR1 KGHSH and CDR2 LQKENI. The CDR3 contains 17 residues. Here the CDR3 DNA reads TGTGCCAGCTCACCACCGAGAGGACAGGGCATAGGTTCCGAGCAGTACTTC. Residues: CASSPPRGQGIGSEQYF.

This rearrangement joins TRBV19 to TRBJ1-1; D gene uncertain. Germline CDR1 reads LNHDA; CDR2 reads SQIVND (reference sequence). The V and J ends lost 1 base and 5 bases respectively, with 14 bases between them. There are 15 residues in the CDR3. CDR3 sequence (DNA): TGTGCCAGTAGTATAGGCGGACGGGGTTGGACTGAAGCTTTCTTT. Residues: CASSIGGRGWTEAFF.

This chain links TRBV6-5 with TRBJ2-7; 7 positions agree with TRBD1. Unmatched junction bases numbered 7, after V lost 5 bases and J lost 0 bases. The CDR3 sequence is 15 residues long. Per the germline V gene, CDR1 is MNHEY and CDR2 is SVGAGI. The CDR3 sequence is CASSPAGTVSYEQYF. In nucleotides, the CDR3 is TGTGCCAGCAGTCCCGCCGGGACAGTCTCCTACGAGCAGTACTTC.

CDR3 protein: CASSDDRNQETQYF. CDR3 in DNA: TGTGCCAGCAGTGATGACAGAAACCAAGAGACCCAGTACTTC. This rearrangement joins TRBV2 to TRBJ2-5; D is possibly TRBD1 (5 bases). Per the germline V gene, CDR1 is SNHLY and CDR2 is FYNNEI. The CDR3 contains 14 residues. Trimming pared 3 bases from V and 0 bases from J, leaving 8 bases between.

The chain couples TRBV18 to TRBJ1-5; 9 positions agree with TRBD1. CDR3 length equals 14 residues. In germline, CDR1 is KGHSH, CDR2 LQKENI. J gave up 5 bases and V 3 bases, and 2 bases lay outside the gene matches. The CDR3: CASSPGQGYQPQHF. Written as DNA, the CDR3 is TGTGCCAGCTCACCGGGACAGGGATATCAGCCCCAGCATTTT.

In its sample, this clone was seen a few times. J is TRBJ1-5 and V is TRBV6-6; 10 nucleotides line up with TRBD1. This CDR3 is built from 18 residues. V dropped 5 bases and J dropped 4; count of bases not matched to a gene: 14. Looked up from germline, CDR1 is MNHNY and CDR2 is SVGAGI (reference sequence). CDR3 sequence: CASSPRSQTGGRNQPQHF. For the CDR3, the DNA is TGTGCCAGCAGTCCTCGTTCCCAGACAGGGGGCCGGAATCAGCCCCAGCATTTT.

This chain connects TRBV5-1 to TRBJ1-2, with D maybe TRBD1 (6 bases). The CDR3 is 13 amino acids. Germline V gene lookup returns CDR1 SGHRS and CDR2 YFSETQ. V lost 5 bases and J lost 1, with 9 bases in between. This CDR3 reads CASRLQGNYGYTF. As DNA, the CDR3 is TGCGCCAGCAGATTACAGGGTAACTATGGCTACACCTTC.

This sequence joins TRBV19 and TRBJ1-6; no reliable D call. V lost 9 bases and J lost 0, with 12 bases in between. Looked up from germline, CDR1 is LNHDA and CDR2 is SQIVND (reference sequence). CDR3 length: 15 residues. The CDR3 nucleotides read TGTGCCAGCTCCGATTGGAGCTCCTATAATTCACCCCTCCACTTT. The encoded protein is CASSDWSSYNSPLHF.

The chain combines TRBV10-3 with TRBJ2-2, with 11 bases fitting TRBD2. The junction had 3 bases not matched to a gene; V was cut back by 8 bases and J by 1 base. Germline V lookup: CDR1 ENHRY, CDR2 SYGVKD. This CDR3 spans 15 amino acids. The CDR3 sequence: CAIGGTSGNTGELFF. DNA for the CDR3: TGTGCCATCGGCGGGACTAGCGGGAACACCGGGGAGCTGTTTTTT.

This chain connects TRBV24-1 to TRBJ2-3, with D possibly TRBD1 on 7 matching bases. The CDR3 covers 17 residues. Germline V gene sequence: CDR1 KGHDR, CDR2 SFDVKD. Trimming took 5 bases from V and 0 from J, leaving 17 bases between them. The CDR3 DNA is TGTGCCACCAGTGCTTCAGGGGGGCTGTCGAGCACAGATACGCAGTATTTT. It codes for CATSASGGLSSTDTQYF.

In nucleotides, the CDR3 is TGTGCTAGTGGTTCTAGGGTAATTCGGGGGGGAGAGACCCAGTACTTC. Its protein is CASGSRVIRGGETQYF. This chain links TRBV12-5 with TRBJ2-5, with 8 nucleotides matching TRBD2. With 4 bases clipped from V and 4 bases from J, the junction kept 11 bases outside the gene matches. The germline V gene has CDR1 LGHNT and CDR2 FRNRAP. The CDR3 runs 16 residues.

The chain couples TRBV7-2 to TRBJ1-5; unclear D gene. The CDR3 is 14 amino acids. In germline, CDR1 is SGHTA, CDR2 FQGNSA. V dropped 5 bases and J dropped 2 bases, with 10 bases sitting between them. CDR3 sequence reads: CASSRPGRNQPQHF. CDR3 nucleotide sequence: TGTGCCAGCAGCCGTCCAGGTCGCAATCAGCCCCAGCATTTT.

This chain links TRBV12-3 or TRBV12-4 with TRBJ1-5, with 7 nucleotides matching TRBD1. CDR3 length equals 12 residues. Trimming removed 7 bases from V and 6 bases from J; junction bases left unmatched: 3. CDR3 amino acids: CASKTGAQPQHF. The CDR3 bases are TGTGCCAGCAAAACAGGGGCTCAGCCCCAGCATTTT.

This clone has at least ten counts. The J gene is TRBJ1-1, the V gene TRBV5-4; D is uncertain. The CDR3 consists of 13 residues. Germline assignment: CDR1 SGHNT and CDR2 YYREEE (reference sequence). Trimming pared 2 bases from V and 1 base from J, leaving 6 bases between. CDR3 sequence: CASSLQSNTEAFF. CDR3 bases: TGTGCCAGCAGCTTACAGTCGAACACTGAAGCTTTCTTT.